One sample yielded the 20 T cell receptor beta chains listed below, sequenced in a study of T cell clonality in common variable immunodeficiency. For these receptors, no antigen is known. Whole-study results and caveats: Reportedly, TCR beta sequences from common variable immunodeficiency showed fewer deletions and N-nucleotide insertions.

The repertoire was sequenced with immunoSEQ multiplex PCR; TCRdb's copy has only in-frame clones and lacks some. Observed are about 7,100 clones, no singletons, with the top ten taking around 5.4%. Material: peripheral blood mononuclear cells. The receptor set was obtained from a human donor with common variable immunodeficiency.

This clone is medium-sized. The CDR3 end falls 3 residues outside the read, so it is completed with the germline J gene. The J gene is TRBJ2-1, the V gene TRBV20-1, with no clear D. The CDR3 runs to 14 residues. The germline gives CDR1 DFQATT, CDR2 SNEGSKA (reference sequence). Deletions cut 0 bases from V and 4 bases from J, with 10 bases between. CDR3 loop: CSAREGGDYNEQFF. The DNA read from the CDR3 is TGCAGTGCTAGAGAAGGCGGAGATTACAATGAG.

On this clone itself: The observed sequence ends 3 residues before the CDR3 terminus, with the missing tail filled in from the germline J gene. The J gene is TRBJ1-2, the V gene TRBV11-2; 7 bases fit TRBD1. Germline V gene sequence: CDR1 SGHAT, CDR2 FQNNGV. The CDR3 runs 13 residues. Trimming removed 1 base from V and 5 bases from J; junction bases left unmatched: 1. CDR3 sequence: CASSLAQGYGYTF. Incomplete CDR3 DNA: TGTGCCAGCAGCTTAGCACAGGGGTATGGC.

Only a few counts were recorded for this clone. The CDR3 goes on 3 residues after the read ends, and that part is filled in from the germline J gene. This chain uses TRBV19 with TRBJ2-2, with D perhaps TRBD1 (6 bases). Germline V CDR1 and CDR2: LNHDA, SQIVND (reference sequence). Between the trimmed V and J ends, which lost 3 bases and 6 bases, there was a span of 17 bases. CDR3 size: 16 residues. This chain's CDR3 is CASSMGAGIRAGELFF. The sequenced CDR3 bases are TGTGCCAGTAGTATGGGGGCCGGAATAAGGGCCGGGGAG.

Worth noting for this clone: The read terminates 3 residues ahead of where the CDR3 ends, so the germline J gene completes it. The V call is TRBV7-2, the J call TRBJ2-7; TRBD2 aligns across 8 bases. The CDR3 totals 15 residues. Germline V lookup: CDR1 SGHTA, CDR2 FQGNSA. The J segment lost 3 bases and the V segment lost 1 base, leaving 5 bases of the junction unmatched. The CDR3 here is CASSLVLAEVYEQYF. The CDR3 bases that were read are TGTGCCAGCAGCTTAGTACTAGCGGAGGTCTACGAG.

By share, this clone ranks as medium-sized. The DNA ends 3 residues before the CDR3 does, and the rest of the CDR3 is filled in from the germline J gene. The J gene is TRBJ2-4, the V gene TRBV20-1, with 14 bases lining up with TRBD2. The V gene end was trimmed by 5 bases and the J gene end by 1 base; junction bases not matched to a gene: 4. The germline CDR1 and CDR2 sequences are DFQATT and SNEGSKA (reference sequence). The CDR3 contains 16 residues. The CDR3 sequence is CSAGGLAGGAKNIQYF. The sequenced part of the CDR3 DNA is TGCAGTGCTGGAGGACTAGCGGGAGGTGCCAAAAACATT.

This clone appeared a few times. The read ends 3 residues early relative to the CDR3; the germline J gene fills the gap. The V and J genes are TRBV7-2 and TRBJ2-5; possibly TRBD1 for D (6 bases). Per germline, CDR1 SGHTA and CDR2 FQGNSA. The CDR3 extends over 14 amino acids. Trimming shortened V by 2 bases and J by 1 base, and 8 bases separated the two germline ends. The CDR3 region is CASSLLTGQETQYF. The part of the CDR3 DNA that was read is TGTGCCAGCAGCTTATTGACAGGCCAAGAGACC.

As concerns this clone: The CDR3 extends 3 residues past the end of the read, so its final part is completed from the germline J gene. The chain has TRBV2 and TRBJ2-1, with D unclear. Per the germline V gene, CDR1 is SNHLY and CDR2 is FYNNEI. CDR3 length equals 12 residues. Trimming took 7 bases from V and 2 from J, leaving 6 bases between them. The CDR3 reads CASTEAYNEQFF. The sequenced part of the CDR3 DNA is TGTGCCAGCACAGAGGCCTACAATGAG. The full variable domain, completed using reference TRBV2 and TRBJ2-1, is EPEVTQTPSHQVTQMGQEVILRCVPISNHLYFYWYRQILGQKVEFLVSFYNNEISEKSEIFDDQFSVERPDGSNFTLKIRSTKLEDSAMYFCASTEAYNEQFFGPGTRLTVL.

This clone was detected a few times. The read comes to an end 3 residues before the CDR3 does, leaving the germline J gene to fill in the end. J is TRBJ1-6 and V is TRBV18; D possibly corresponds to TRBD1 (6 bases). The V end was cut by 6 bases, the J end by 7 bases, with 19 bases between. The CDR3 covers 16 residues. Germline-derived CDR1 and CDR2 are KGHSH and LQKENI. The part of the CDR3 DNA that was read is TGTGCCAGCTCCAGTACAGGGTCAGGCGCGAATTCACCC. Translating gives CASSSTGSGANSP. The whole CDR3 region reads CASSSTGSGANSPLHF.

A remark on this clone: The missing CDR3 end, 3 residues past where the read stops, is filled in from the germline J gene. The chain employs TRBV6-2 or TRBV6-3 and TRBJ2-7; D might be TRBD2 (6 bases). V gave up 8 bases and J gave up 0 bases, with 8 bases separating them. The CDR3 totals 12 residues. Germline lookup yields CDR1 MNHEY and CDR2 SVGEGT. CDR3 DNA, as far as it was read: TGTGCCAGCCGGGGGAGCTCCTACGAG. Residues: CASRGSSYE. In full, the CDR3 reads CASRGSSYEQYF.

For this clone: The read halts 3 residues ahead of the CDR3 end, with the missing end drawn from the germline J gene. The chain joins TRBV7-2 to TRBJ2-3, with TRBD2 matching 7 bases. This CDR3 has 15 residues. From germline, CDR1 is SGHTA and CDR2 FQGNSA. J gave up 4 bases and V 1 base, and 5 bases lay outside the gene matches. The CDR3 is CASSLVSSGADTQYF. The sequenced part of the CDR3 DNA is TGTGCCAGCAGCTTAGTTTCTAGCGGCGCAGATACG. Combining the CDR3 with reference TRBV7-2 and TRBJ2-3 gives the whole variable domain GAGVSQSPSNKVTEKGKDVELRCDPISGHTALYWYRQSLGQGLEFLIYFQGNSAPDKSGLPSDRFSAERTGGSVSTLTIQRTQQEDSAVYLCASSLVSSGADTQYFGPGTRLTVL.

In its sample, this clone was seen a few times. The read falls 3 residues short of the CDR3 end, and the missing part is taken from the germline J gene. The V gene is TRBV7-9, the J gene TRBJ1-1; 8 bases are a match to TRBD1. Germline trimming cut 4 bases from V and 3 bases from J; bases unmatched to any gene: 7. The germline V gene has CDR1 SEHNR and CDR2 FQNEAQ (reference sequence). The CDR3 length is 15 residues. The part of the CDR3 DNA that was read is TGTGCCAGCAGCTCGGACAGGGTACGAGACACTGAA. The encoded protein is CASSSDRVRDTE. The whole CDR3 protein reads CASSSDRVRDTEAFF.

Comment on this clone: Read data end 3 residues before the CDR3 end; the end is taken from the germline J gene. This chain joins TRBV19 and TRBJ1-1; a possible D gene is TRBD1 (6 bases). V lost 5 bases, J lost 1 base, and 11 bases lay in between. Germline assignment: CDR1 LNHDA and CDR2 SQIVND (reference sequence). The CDR3 contains 14 residues. The chain's CDR3 is CASSEGHSNTEAFF. CDR3 DNA (partial): TGTGCCAGTAGTGAGGGACATTCGAACACTGAA.

By frequency in the sample, this clone is medium-sized. The CDR3 end lies 3 residues beyond the end of the read and is filled in from the germline J gene. V usage is TRBV28 and J usage is TRBJ2-1; 9 bases align to TRBD1. The J segment lost 4 bases and the V segment lost 4 bases, leaving 11 bases of the junction unmatched. This CDR3 contains 17 residues. Germline lookup yields CDR1 MDHEN and CDR2 SYDVKM. The CDR3 bases that were read are TGTGCCAGCAGTTCCTTCTCCGGGACAGGGCGGTACAATGAG. It encodes CASSSFSGTGRYNE. The CDR3 in its entirety is CASSSFSGTGRYNEQFF.

Sample share makes this clone medium-sized (0.01 to 0.1%). The CDR3 is cut off 3 residues early in the read; its end comes from the germline J gene. The rearrangement joins TRBV3-1 (or the pseudogene TRBV3-2) to TRBJ1-5; D not resolved. The germline V gene encodes CDR1 LGHDT and CDR2 YNNKEL (reference sequence). V gave up 2 bases and J gave up 7 bases, with 9 bases separating them. The CDR3 is 13 residues long. CDR3 sequence reads: CASSQMLSQPQHF. Incomplete CDR3 DNA: TGTGCCAGCAGCCAAATGTTATCCCAGCCC.

This clone was seen more than once but under ten times. The read terminates 3 residues ahead of where the CDR3 ends, so the germline J gene completes it. The chain combines TRBV7-2 with TRBJ1-5, with TRBD1 as a possible D gene (6 bases). CDR1 is SGHTA and CDR2 is FQGNSA in the germline V gene. The V end was cut by 5 bases, the J end by 2 bases, with 13 bases between. CDR3 size: 15 residues. CDR3 bases read: TGTGCCAGCAGCGTAACAGGGATTGGCAATCAGCCC. This encodes CASSVTGIGNQP. The full CDR3 protein is CASSVTGIGNQPQHF.

Remarks on this clone: The read terminates 3 residues ahead of where the CDR3 ends, so the germline J gene completes it. J is TRBJ2-6 and V is TRBV5-1; 8 bases align to TRBD1. This CDR3 spans 19 amino acids. The germline gives CDR1 SGHRS, CDR2 YFSETQ. V was pared by 2 bases and J by 0 bases, with 10 bases of the junction left unmatched. The CDR3 here is CASSFSTGGLYSGANVLTF. The CDR3 DNA, read in part, is TGCGCCAGCAGCTTCTCCACAGGGGGGTTATACTCTGGGGCCAACGTC.

By its share, this clone is medium-sized (0.01 to 0.1%). Read coverage stops 3 residues before the CDR3 terminus; the germline J gene supplies the remainder. V usage is TRBV7-9 and J usage is TRBJ1-1; TRBD1 matches at 9 bases. The junction had 4 bases not matched to a gene; V was cut back by 4 bases and J by 4 bases. Germline-derived CDR1 and CDR2 are SEHNR and FQNEAQ (reference sequence). The CDR3 is made up of 14 amino acids. The sequenced part of the CDR3 DNA is TGTGCCAGCAGCTCCAGACAGGGGGGCACTGAA. Translation: CASSSRQGGTE. In full, the CDR3 reads CASSSRQGGTEAFF.

This clone is medium-sized. The CDR3 end falls 3 residues outside the read, so it is completed with the germline J gene. The V call is TRBV5-1, the J call TRBJ1-1; D may be TRBD1 (5 bases). Germline CDR1 SGHRS, CDR2 YFSETQ. Trimming stripped 6 bases from V and 1 base from J, with 13 bases between. The CDR3 totals 14 residues. The sequenced CDR3 bases are TGCGCCAGCACCCTGCGGGGGGAGAACACTGAA. This encodes CASTLRGENTE. The entire CDR3 sequence reads CASTLRGENTEAFF. Variable domain in full (rest from reference TRBV5-1 and TRBJ1-1): KAGVTQTPRYLIKTRGQQVTLSCSPISGHRSVSWYQQTPGQGLQFLFEYFSETQRNKGNFPGRFSGRQFSNSRSEMNVSTLELGDSALYLCASTLRGENTEAFFGQGTRLTVV.

Concerning this clone itself: From the germline J gene comes the end of the CDR3, since the read stops 3 residues before it. The chain recombines TRBV18 with TRBJ2-1; 8 nucleotides line up with TRBD2. V shed 0 bases and J 2 bases; nucleotides not matched to a gene: 3. The CDR3 is 16 amino acids. Germline loops: CDR1 KGHSH, CDR2 LQKENI. This CDR3 is CASSPPAGVTYNEQFF. The covered CDR3 bases are TGTGCCAGCTCACCACCAGCGGGAGTCACCTACAATGAG.

This clone is deemed medium-sized (0.01 to 0.1%). The read ends 3 residues early relative to the CDR3; the germline J gene fills the gap. The chain links TRBV10-3 to TRBJ2-2; maybe TRBD1 (5 bases). Germline-derived CDR1 and CDR2 are ENHRY and SYGVKD. The V end was cut by 3 bases, the J end by 2 bases, with 7 bases between. The CDR3 runs 14 residues. Here the CDR3 reads CAISDWTNTGELFF. The covered CDR3 bases are TGTGCCATCAGTGACTGGACAAACACCGGGGAG.